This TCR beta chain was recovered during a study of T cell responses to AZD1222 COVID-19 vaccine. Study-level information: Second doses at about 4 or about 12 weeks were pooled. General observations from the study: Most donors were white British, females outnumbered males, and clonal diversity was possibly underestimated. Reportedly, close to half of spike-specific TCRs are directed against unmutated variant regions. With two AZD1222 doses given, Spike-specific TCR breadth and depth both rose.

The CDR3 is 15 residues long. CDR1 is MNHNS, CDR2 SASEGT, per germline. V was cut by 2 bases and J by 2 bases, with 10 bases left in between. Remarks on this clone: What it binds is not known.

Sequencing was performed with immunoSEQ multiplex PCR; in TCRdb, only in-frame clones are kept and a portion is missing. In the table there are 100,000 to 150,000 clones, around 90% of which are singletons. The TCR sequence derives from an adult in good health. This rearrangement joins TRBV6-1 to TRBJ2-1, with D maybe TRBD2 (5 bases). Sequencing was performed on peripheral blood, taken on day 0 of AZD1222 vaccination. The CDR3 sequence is CASSELGGTYNEQFF. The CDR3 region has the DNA TGTGCCAGCAGTGAACTTGGAGGAACCTACAATGAGCAGTTCTTC.